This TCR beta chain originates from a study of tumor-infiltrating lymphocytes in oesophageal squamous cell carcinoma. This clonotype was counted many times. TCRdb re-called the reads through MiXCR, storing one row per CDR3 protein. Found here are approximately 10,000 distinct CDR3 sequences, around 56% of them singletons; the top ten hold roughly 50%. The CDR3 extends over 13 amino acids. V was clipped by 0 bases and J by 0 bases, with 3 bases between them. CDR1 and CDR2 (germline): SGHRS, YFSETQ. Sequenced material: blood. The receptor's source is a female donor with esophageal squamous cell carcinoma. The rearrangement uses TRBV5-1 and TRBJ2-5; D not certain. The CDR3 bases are TGCGCCAGCAGCTTGGTGTACCAAGAGACCCAGTACTTC. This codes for CASSLVYQETQYF.